A selection of T cell receptor beta chains follows, all from one sample in a study of early T cells in non-severe SARS-CoV-2 infection. TCRdb itself ran the 5' RACE reads through MiXCR, one entry per CDR3 protein. The sample carries 69,000 or so distinct CDR3 sequences, 13% recorded once. Material: whole blood. These TCRs come from an adult who was a healthcare worker with PCR-confirmed SARS-CoV-2 infection or an uninfected control (not recorded which). CDR3s include the opening cysteine and the closing phenylalanine or tryptophan. Fields, in order: V gene, clone size, J gene, D gene, CDR3 length, CDR3 DNA, CDR3 protein. A D gene is named only where the DNA matches it firmly. Rows may omit the clone size; those that give it use once, few, many or a size class.

V: TRBV3-1; size: few; J: TRBJ2-2; D: -; length: 14; DNA: TGTGCCAGCAGCCGCCTCGGAGACACCGGGGAGCTGTTTTTT; CDR3: CASSRLGDTGELFF
V: TRBV7-2; size: -; J: TRBJ2-3; D: -; length: 14; DNA: TGTGCCAGCAGCTTAGCGGTCCACCAAGATACGCAGTATTTT; CDR3: CASSLAVHQDTQYF
V: TRBV6-1; size: many; J: TRBJ2-1; D: TRBD2; length: 15; DNA: TGTGCCAGCAGCATGACTAGCGGGGGTAACAATGAGCAGTTCTTC; CDR3: CASSMTSGGNNEQFF
V: TRBV30; size: many; J: TRBJ1-2; D: TRBD1; length: 12; DNA: TGTGCCTGGAGTGCCGGACAGGCTGGCTACACCTTC; CDR3: CAWSAGQAGYTF
V: TRBV6-2/TRBV6-3; size: many; J: TRBJ2-7; D: -; length: 14; DNA: TGTGCCAGCAGTCCGCGGACCCCCTGGTACGAGCAGTACTTC; CDR3: CASSPRTPWYEQYF
V: TRBV7-6; size: many; J: TRBJ2-1; D: -; length: 13; DNA: TGTGCCAGCAGCCCTGGGCGGGAAGGTGAGCAGTTCTTC; CDR3: CASSPGREGEQFF
V: TRBV7-2; size: many; J: TRBJ1-2; D: -; length: 17; DNA: TGTGCCAGCAGCTTAGTCTGGGCCGGACGGAGGAGTTTTGGCTACACCTTC; CDR3: CASSLVWAGRRSFGYTF
V: TRBV6-5; size: many; J: TRBJ1-1; D: -; length: 13; DNA: TGTGCCAGCAGTTACATCATGGGGACTGAAGCTTTCTTT; CDR3: CASSYIMGTEAFF
V: TRBV9; size: many; J: TRBJ1-2; D: -; length: 13; DNA: TGTGCCAGCAGCGAAGGAGGGGGAGACGGCTACACCTTC; CDR3: CASSEGGGDGYTF
V: TRBV29-1; size: many; J: TRBJ2-7; D: TRBD2; length: 14; DNA: TGCAGCGTAGGGGGACTAGCGGGATTGTACGAGCAGTACTTC; CDR3: CSVGGLAGLYEQYF
V: TRBV28; size: -; J: TRBJ1-2; D: -; length: 12; DNA: TGTGCCAGTAGTCGAGGGCGATATGGCTACACCTTC; CDR3: CASSRGRYGYTF
V: TRBV5-6; size: many; J: TRBJ2-1; D: TRBD1; length: 13; DNA: TGTGCCAGCAGCCTCACAGGGGTTCGCGAGCAGTTCTTC; CDR3: CASSLTGVREQFF
V: TRBV19; size: few; J: TRBJ1-4; D: -; length: 16; DNA: TGTGCCAGTAGTATCGGCAGAAGAATACTTAATGAAAAACTGTTTTTT; CDR3: CASSIGRRILNEKLFF
V: TRBV11-3; size: -; J: TRBJ2-7; D: -; length: 12; DNA: TGTGCCAGCAGCTTACGGAGGGACGAGCAGTACTTC; CDR3: CASSLRRDEQYF
V: TRBV21-1; size: few; J: TRBJ1-1; D: -; length: 16; DNA: TGTGCCAGCAGCAAAGGGGGAGGGGAGTGGGAAACTGAAGCTTTCTTT; CDR3: CASSKGGGEWETEAFF
V: TRBV5-4; size: many; J: TRBJ2-2; D: TRBD2; length: 14; DNA: TGTGCCAGCAGCCTCCGGACTAGCGGCGGGGAGCTGTTTTTT; CDR3: CASSLRTSGGELFF
V: TRBV30; size: few; J: TRBJ1-4; D: -; length: 15; DNA: TGTGCCTGGAACAAAGGACGGGCAACTAATGAAAAACTGTTTTTT; CDR3: CAWNKGRATNEKLFF
V: TRBV7-2; size: -; J: TRBJ2-1; D: -; length: 16; DNA: TGTGCCAGCAGCTTGGCAGGGGCCCTATCCTACAATGAGCAGTTCTTC; CDR3: CASSLAGALSYNEQFF
V: TRBV9; size: -; J: TRBJ2-7; D: -; length: 14; DNA: TGTGCCAGCAACGATGGGGGACTTAGTGACGAGCAGTACTTC; CDR3: CASNDGGLSDEQYF
V: TRBV18; size: many; J: TRBJ2-3; D: -; length: 18; DNA: TGTGCCAGCTCACCGCTCTCCCCCCACCGCTCTCGGATGGATACGCAGTATTTT; CDR3: CASSPLSPHRSRMDTQYF
V: TRBV5-1; size: -; J: TRBJ1-2; D: -; length: 14; DNA: TGCGCCAGCAGCTTGGCCCCGAGACAAACTGGCTACACCTTC; CDR3: CASSLAPRQTGYTF
V: TRBV12-3/TRBV12-4; size: few; J: TRBJ2-2; D: -; length: 13; DNA: TGTGCCAGCAGCCCGCTTAGCTCCGGGGAGCTGTTTTTT; CDR3: CASSPLSSGELFF
V: TRBV6-6; size: many; J: TRBJ1-3; D: -; length: 14; DNA: TGTGCCAGCCGGGACTGGGAATCTGGAAACACCATATATTTT; CDR3: CASRDWESGNTIYF
V: TRBV4-1; size: few; J: TRBJ2-1; D: TRBD2; length: 16; DNA: TGCGCCAGCAGCCAAGAGGGGACTAGCGGTAACAATGAGCAGTTCTTC; CDR3: CASSQEGTSGNNEQFF
V: TRBV3-1; size: many; J: TRBJ2-5; D: -; length: 11; DNA: TGTGCCAGCACCCTGGCCGAGACCCAGTACTTC; CDR3: CASTLAETQYF
V: TRBV5-5; size: many; J: TRBJ2-5; D: -; length: 14; DNA: TGTGCCAGCAGCTTACGACAGTACCAAGAGACCCAGTACTTC; CDR3: CASSLRQYQETQYF
V: TRBV10-3; size: many; J: TRBJ1-1; D: -; length: 14; DNA: TGTGCCGCATCAGGGAGAGTTTTGAACACTGAAGCTTTCTTT; CDR3: CAASGRVLNTEAFF
V: TRBV2; size: -; J: TRBJ2-7; D: -; length: 12; DNA: TGTGCCAGCAGGGACAGATCCTACGAGCAGTACTTC; CDR3: CASRDRSYEQYF
V: TRBV12-3/TRBV12-4; size: -; J: TRBJ1-2; D: TRBD1; length: 15; DNA: TGTGCCAGCAGCGGAACGACAGGGGTTGGCTATGGCTACACCTTC; CDR3: CASSGTTGVGYGYTF
V: TRBV5-5; size: -; J: TRBJ1-1; D: -; length: 16; DNA: TGTGCCAGCAGCATGGGTCTTCCCCTATTGAACACTGAAGCTTTCTTT; CDR3: CASSMGLPLLNTEAFF
V: TRBV4-1; size: many; J: TRBJ2-2; D: TRBD2; length: 15; DNA: TGCGCCAGCAGCCTAAGCGGGGGGGACACCGGGGAGCTGTTTTTT; CDR3: CASSLSGGDTGELFF
V: TRBV3-1; size: few; J: TRBJ1-6; D: TRBD1; length: 17; DNA: TGTGCCAGCAGCCGGACGCCCGGGACAGGGGGGAATTCACCCCTCCACTTT; CDR3: CASSRTPGTGGNSPLHF
V: TRBV18; size: many; J: TRBJ1-2; D: TRBD1; length: 16; DNA: TGTGCCAGCTCACCTAAACCAGACAGGGGCAGCGAAAGCTACACCTTC; CDR3: CASSPKPDRGSESYTF
V: TRBV4-3; size: many; J: TRBJ2-1; D: TRBD2; length: 18; DNA: TGCGCCAGCAGCCCGTTCGCAGCGGGAGGCGGCCCCTACAATGAGCAGTTCTTC; CDR3: CASSPFAAGGGPYNEQFF
V: TRBV29-1; size: many; J: TRBJ2-6; D: -; length: 12; DNA: TGCAGCGTTGACACTGGGGCCAACGTCCTGACTTTC; CDR3: CSVDTGANVLTF
V: TRBV2; size: few; J: TRBJ1-5; D: -; length: 14; DNA: TGTGCCAGCAGTGAAGACAGGGTGAAGGAGCCCCAGCATTTT; CDR3: CASSEDRVKEPQHF
V: TRBV11-2; size: -; J: TRBJ2-5; D: -; length: 13; DNA: TGTGCCAGCAGCTTAACAGGGAGAGAGACCCAGTACTTC; CDR3: CASSLTGRETQYF
V: TRBV10-1; size: -; J: TRBJ1-1; D: -; length: 15; DNA: TGCGCCAGCAGTGCCCGAAGGACAGTGGGCACTGAAGCTTTCTTT; CDR3: CASSARRTVGTEAFF
V: TRBV7-6; size: many; J: TRBJ2-5; D: -; length: 14; DNA: TGTGCCAGCAGCCCACGAGGAGGGGGGGAGACCCAGTACTTC; CDR3: CASSPRGGGETQYF
V: TRBV18; size: many; J: TRBJ1-2; D: -; length: 12; DNA: TGTGCCACGGCGAGAGAGAACTATGGCTACACCTTC; CDR3: CATARENYGYTF
V: TRBV28; size: many; J: TRBJ1-4; D: TRBD1; length: 15; DNA: TGTGCCAGCAGCCGCATCGGGACAGTTAATGAAAAACTGTTTTTT; CDR3: CASSRIGTVNEKLFF
V: TRBV12-3/TRBV12-4; size: many; J: TRBJ1-1; D: -; length: 14; DNA: TGTGCCAGCAGTTTGCATCAGGGGAGCACTGAAGCTTTCTTT; CDR3: CASSLHQGSTEAFF
V: TRBV28; size: few; J: TRBJ2-5; D: TRBD2; length: 15; DNA: TGTGCCAGCAGCTGGGGAGCGGGGGGCCAAGAGACCCAGTACTTC; CDR3: CASSWGAGGQETQYF
V: TRBV6-2/TRBV6-3; size: -; J: TRBJ2-3; D: TRBD2; length: 14; DNA: TGTGCCAGCAGTTTGACTAGCGCCACAGATACGCAGTATTTT; CDR3: CASSLTSATDTQYF
V: TRBV12-3/TRBV12-4; size: many; J: TRBJ2-7; D: TRBD2; length: 14; DNA: TGTGCCAGCAGCGGACTAGCGGGCGTCTACGAGCAGTACTTC; CDR3: CASSGLAGVYEQYF
V: TRBV9; size: -; J: TRBJ2-2; D: -; length: 15; DNA: TGTGCCAGCAGCGTATCGGGTGCCGTCCCCGGGGAGCTGTTTTTT; CDR3: CASSVSGAVPGELFF
V: TRBV20-1; size: few; J: TRBJ2-7; D: -; length: 11; DNA: TGCAGTGCTAGGGACATTTACGAGCAGTACTTC; CDR3: CSARDIYEQYF
V: TRBV12-3/TRBV12-4; size: -; J: TRBJ1-3; D: -; length: 12; DNA: TGTGCCAGCAGTTTGACCCGGGACACCATATATTTT; CDR3: CASSLTRDTIYF
V: TRBV18; size: few; J: TRBJ2-1; D: TRBD1; length: 15; DNA: TGTGCCAGCTCATCGGGACAGGCCACCTCGGTAATGCAGTTCTTC; CDR3: CASSSGQATSVMQFF
V: TRBV5-4; size: -; J: TRBJ2-7; D: -; length: 17; DNA: TGTGCCAGCAGTTGGGTCGGAGGGGGAGGATTTTCCTACGAGCAGTACTTC; CDR3: CASSWVGGGGFSYEQYF
V: TRBV6-5; size: many; J: TRBJ2-2; D: -; length: 14; DNA: TGTGCCAGCAGTAATAACTTACCAACCGGGGAGCTGTTTTTT; CDR3: CASSNNLPTGELFF
V: TRBV6-1; size: many; J: TRBJ2-1; D: -; length: 13; DNA: TGTGCCAGCAGCGGGTTCCCCCGGGGTGAGCAGTTCTTC; CDR3: CASSGFPRGEQFF
V: TRBV7-9; size: many; J: TRBJ2-1; D: -; length: 14; DNA: TGTGCCAGCAGCTTAGTGGGAACAAACAATGAGCAGTTCTTC; CDR3: CASSLVGTNNEQFF
V: TRBV28; size: -; J: TRBJ1-1; D: -; length: 14; DNA: TGTGCCAGCAGATCCACAGAGACAAACACTGAAGCTTTCTTT; CDR3: CASRSTETNTEAFF
V: TRBV7-9; size: -; J: TRBJ2-3; D: -; length: 13; DNA: TGTGCCAGCAGCTCCCACCAAGCTTTTACGCAGTATTTT; CDR3: CASSSHQAFTQYF
V: TRBV10-3; size: many; J: TRBJ2-7; D: -; length: 13; DNA: TGTGCCATCAGTGAGGACCTGTCCTACGAGCAGTACTTC; CDR3: CAISEDLSYEQYF
V: TRBV29-1; size: many; J: TRBJ1-3; D: -; length: 13; DNA: TGCAGCGCCGTCAGGGAAGCTGGAAACACCATATATTTT; CDR3: CSAVREAGNTIYF